This T cell receptor (beta chain) was identified during a study of control samples from healthy donors and cancer patients. Sequencing used immunoSEQ multiplex PCR; TCRdb keeps in-frame clones, though not all of them. The sample has roughly 130,000 clones; 75% to 95% are singletons. The trim removed 6 bases at V and 5 bases at J, leaving 6 bases unmatched. Germline CDR1 reads MDHEN; CDR2 reads SYDVKM. The CDR3 length is 14 residues. The J gene is TRBJ2-3, the V gene TRBV28; TRBD1 agrees at 9 bases. The material sequenced was blood. This clonotype originated in a man younger than 35 in good health. The CDR3 DNA sequence: TGTGCCAGCAGCCGGGGACAGGGCGGAGATACGCAGTATTTT. Its translation: CASSRGQGGDTQYF.